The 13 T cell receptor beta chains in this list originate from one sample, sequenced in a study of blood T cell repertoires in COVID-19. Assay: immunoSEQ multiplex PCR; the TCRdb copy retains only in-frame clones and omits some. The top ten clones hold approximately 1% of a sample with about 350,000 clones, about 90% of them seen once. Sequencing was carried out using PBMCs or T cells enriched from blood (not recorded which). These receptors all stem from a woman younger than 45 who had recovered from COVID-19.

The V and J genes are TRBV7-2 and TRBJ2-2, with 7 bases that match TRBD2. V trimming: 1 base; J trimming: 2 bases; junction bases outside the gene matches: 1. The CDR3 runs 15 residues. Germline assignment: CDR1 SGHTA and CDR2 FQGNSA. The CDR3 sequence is CASSLGLANTGELFF. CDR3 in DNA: TGTGCCAGCAGCTTAGGACTAGCTAACACCGGGGAGCTGTTTTTT.

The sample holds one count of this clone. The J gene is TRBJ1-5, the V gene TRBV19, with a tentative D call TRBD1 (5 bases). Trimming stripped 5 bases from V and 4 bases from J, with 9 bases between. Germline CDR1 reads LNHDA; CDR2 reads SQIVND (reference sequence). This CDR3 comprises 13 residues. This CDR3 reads CASSHQGNQPQHF. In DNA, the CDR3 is TGTGCCAGTAGTCACCAGGGAAATCAGCCCCAGCATTTT.

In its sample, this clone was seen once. The CDR3 protein is CASSSREMNTGELFF. CDR3 in DNA: TGTGCCAGCAGCTCCCGGGAGATGAACACCGGGGAGCTGTTTTTT. This chain links TRBV7-9 with TRBJ2-2, with D perhaps TRBD2 (6 bases). CDR1 and CDR2 from the germline V gene are SEHNR and FQNEAQ (reference sequence). This CDR3 region has 15 residues. The V gene lost 4 bases and the J gene lost 1 base, with 10 bases spanning the gap.

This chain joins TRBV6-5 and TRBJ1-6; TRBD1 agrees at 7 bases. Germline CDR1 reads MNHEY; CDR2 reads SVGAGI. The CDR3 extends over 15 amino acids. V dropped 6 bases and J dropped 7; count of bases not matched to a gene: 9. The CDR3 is CASRAPTGRNSPLHF. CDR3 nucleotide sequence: TGTGCCAGCAGAGCACCGACAGGGAGGAATTCACCCCTCCACTTT.

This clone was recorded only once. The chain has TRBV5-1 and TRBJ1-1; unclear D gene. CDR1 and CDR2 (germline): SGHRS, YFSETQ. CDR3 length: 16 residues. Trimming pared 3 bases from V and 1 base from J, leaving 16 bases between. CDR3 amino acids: CASSSPSGRQNTEAFF. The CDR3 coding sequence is TGCGCCAGCAGCTCCCCCTCGGGGAGGCAGAACACTGAAGCTTTCTTT.

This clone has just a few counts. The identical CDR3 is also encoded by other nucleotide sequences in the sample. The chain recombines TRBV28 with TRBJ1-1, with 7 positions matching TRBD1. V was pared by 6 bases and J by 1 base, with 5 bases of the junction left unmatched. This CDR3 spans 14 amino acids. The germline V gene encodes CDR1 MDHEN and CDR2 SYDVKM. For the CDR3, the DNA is TGTGCCAGCAGCCGAGGGGGCCCGAACACTGAAGCTTTCTTT. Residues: CASSRGGPNTEAFF. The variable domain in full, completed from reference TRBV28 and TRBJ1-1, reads DVKVTQSSRYLVKRTGEKVFLECVQDMDHENMFWYRQDPGLGLRLIYFSYDVKMKEKGDIPEGYSVSREKKERFSLILESASTNQTSMYLCASSRGGPNTEAFFGQGTRLTVV.

CDR3 sequence reads: CASSISNSGANVLTF. The DNA for the CDR3 is TGTGCCAGTAGTATTAGTAACTCTGGGGCCAACGTCCTGACTTTC. The chain recombines TRBV19 with TRBJ2-6; D remains unclear. The CDR3 is made up of 15 amino acids. Trimming cost V 3 bases and J 0 bases, with 6 bases left between them. Looked up from germline, CDR1 is LNHDA and CDR2 is SQIVND (reference sequence).

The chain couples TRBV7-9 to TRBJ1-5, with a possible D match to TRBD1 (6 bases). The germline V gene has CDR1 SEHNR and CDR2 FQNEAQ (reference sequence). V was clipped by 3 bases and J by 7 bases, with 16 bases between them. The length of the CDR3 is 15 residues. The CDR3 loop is CASSFDQTGKQPQHF. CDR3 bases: TGTGCCAGCAGCTTCGATCAAACAGGGAAACAGCCCCAGCATTTT.

CDR3 amino acids: CASSLRSGEYTF. The CDR3 nucleotides read TGTGCCAGCAGTTTAAGGTCTGGGGAGTACACCTTC. V and J are TRBV28 and TRBJ1-2, with D unclear. Looked up from germline, CDR1 is MDHEN and CDR2 is SYDVKM. The V gene lost 2 bases and the J gene lost 11 bases, with 12 bases spanning the gap. The CDR3 consists of 12 residues.

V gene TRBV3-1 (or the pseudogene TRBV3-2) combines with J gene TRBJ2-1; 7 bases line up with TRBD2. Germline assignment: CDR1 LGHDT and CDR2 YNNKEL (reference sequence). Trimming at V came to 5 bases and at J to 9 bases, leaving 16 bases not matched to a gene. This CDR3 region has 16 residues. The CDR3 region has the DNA TGTGCCAGCAGCTCGGGGGTAGGTCTAGCGGTACCTGAGCAGTTCTTC. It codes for CASSSGVGLAVPEQFF.

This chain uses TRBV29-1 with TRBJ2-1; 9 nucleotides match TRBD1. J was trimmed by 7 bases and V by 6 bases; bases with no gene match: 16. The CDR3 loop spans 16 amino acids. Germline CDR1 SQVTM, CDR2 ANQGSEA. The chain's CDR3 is CSVTPPGQGSFNEQFF. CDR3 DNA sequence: TGCAGCGTCACACCTCCAGGACAGGGGTCGTTTAATGAGCAGTTCTTC.

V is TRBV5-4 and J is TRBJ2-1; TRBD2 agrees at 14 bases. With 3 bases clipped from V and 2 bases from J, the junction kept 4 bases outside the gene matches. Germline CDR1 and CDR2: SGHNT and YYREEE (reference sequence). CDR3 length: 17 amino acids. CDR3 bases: TGTGCCAGCAGCTCCGGACTAGCGGGGGGCCCCTACAATGAGCAGTTCTTC. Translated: CASSSGLAGGPYNEQFF.

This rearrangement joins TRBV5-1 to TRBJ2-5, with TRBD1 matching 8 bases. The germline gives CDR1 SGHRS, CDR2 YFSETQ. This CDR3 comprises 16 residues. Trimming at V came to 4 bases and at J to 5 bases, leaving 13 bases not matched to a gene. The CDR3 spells CASSQSGGAEWETQYF. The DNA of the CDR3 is TGCGCCAGCAGCCAATCAGGGGGCGCCGAATGGGAGACCCAGTACTTC. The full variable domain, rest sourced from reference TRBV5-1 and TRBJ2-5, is KAGVTQTPRYLIKTRGQQVTLSCSPISGHRSVSWYQQTPGQGLQFLFEYFSETQRNKGNFPGRFSGRQFSNSRSEMNVSTLELGDSALYLCASSQSGGAEWETQYFGPGTRLLVL.